The TCR beta chain described here comes from a study of T cells in Graves' hyperthyroidism and ophthalmopathy. Study conclusions and caveats: The model predicted ophthalmopathy a median around six months before onset.

Germline-derived CDR1 and CDR2 are LNHDA and SQIVND (reference sequence). There are 15 residues in the CDR3. J lost 6 bases, V lost 6 bases, and 9 bases had no gene match. The TCR beta CDR3 regions underwent amplification using RNA transcripts as the source. The HTBI primer set was used in a first-round RT-PCR of the TCR CDR3. One entry per CDR3 protein, called by TCRdb with MiXCR from the multiplex PCR reads. The repertoire holds a few hundred thousand distinct CDR3 sequences, approximately 22% seen once, with about 53% in the top ten. This clonotype was counted a few times. The antigen remains unidentified.

This chain connects TRBV19 to TRBJ2-7; 12 bases align to TRBD2. The sample was blood. This receptor was obtained from a woman aged 70-85 years with Graves' ophthalmopathy. CDR3: CASRSGLAGFFEQYF. CDR3 bases: TGTGCCAGTAGATCTGGACTAGCGGGATTCTTCGAGCAGTACTTC.